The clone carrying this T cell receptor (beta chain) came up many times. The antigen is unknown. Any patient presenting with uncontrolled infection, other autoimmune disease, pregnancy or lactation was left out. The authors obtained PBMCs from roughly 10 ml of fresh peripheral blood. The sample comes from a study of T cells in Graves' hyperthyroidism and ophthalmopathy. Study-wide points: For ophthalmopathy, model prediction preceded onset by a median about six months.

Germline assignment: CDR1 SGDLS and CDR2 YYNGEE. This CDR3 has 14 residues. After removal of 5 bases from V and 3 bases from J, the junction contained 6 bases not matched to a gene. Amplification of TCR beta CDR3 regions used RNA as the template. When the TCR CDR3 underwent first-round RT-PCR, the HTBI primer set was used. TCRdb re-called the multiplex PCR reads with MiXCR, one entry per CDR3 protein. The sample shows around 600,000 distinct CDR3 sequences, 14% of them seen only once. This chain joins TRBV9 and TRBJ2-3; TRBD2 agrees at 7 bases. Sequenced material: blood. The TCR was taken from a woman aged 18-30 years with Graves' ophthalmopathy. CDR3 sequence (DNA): TGTGCCAGCAGTGGAGCGGGATCGACAGATACGCAGTATTTT. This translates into CASSGAGSTDTQYF.